The next 18 T cell receptor beta chains were all read from a single sample in a study of cytotoxic CD8 clonotypes in ibrutinib-treated CLL. Sequencing used immunoSEQ multiplex PCR; TCRdb keeps in-frame clones, though not all of them. The table includes 150,000 to 200,000 clones, more than 70% detected once. Here the sequenced sample was PBMCs, taken at disease progression, from a patient treated with ibrutinib. The receptors were gathered from a human donor with chronic lymphocytic leukemia.

A few counts support this clone. The chain uses TRBV27 and TRBJ2-7; a weak D match, TRBD1 (6 bases). Germline loops: CDR1 MNHEY, CDR2 SMNVEV (reference sequence). This CDR3 has 14 residues. Trimming shortened V by 3 bases and J by 0 bases, and 9 bases separated the two germline ends. In DNA form, the CDR3 reads TGTGCCAGCAGTTTTGTGGGGGCCTCCTACGAGCAGTACTTC. This encodes CASSFVGASYEQYF.

The chain recombines TRBV6-8 with TRBJ1-5; unclear D gene. The CDR3 totals 17 residues. Germline values: CDR1 MNHGY, CDR2 SAAAGT. With 3 bases removed from V and 5 bases from J, the gap between germline ends came to 20 bases. The CDR3 DNA follows: TGTGCCAGCAGTTATGTTCGTAGAGGGTTGGGAGATCAGCCCCAGCATTTT. It specifies CASSYVRRGLGDQPQHF.

This clone appeared a single time. The chain combines TRBV5-4 with TRBJ2-5; TRBD2 matches 8 bases. Germline-derived CDR1 and CDR2 are SGHNT and YYREEE (reference sequence). CDR3 size: 15 residues. With V trimmed by 4 bases and J by 5 bases, 10 bases remained unmatched. As DNA, the CDR3 is TGTGCCAGCAGCCCGCGGGGGGACCTGGGTGAGACCCAGTACTTC. Residues: CASSPRGDLGETQYF.

The chain is built from TRBV7-2 and TRBJ1-1; D is undetermined. V lost 1 base to trimming and J lost 0 bases, with 9 bases between them. The CDR3 is made up of 15 amino acids. The germline CDR1 and CDR2 sequences are SGHTA and FQGNSA. In nucleotides, the CDR3 is TGTGCCAGCAGCTTAGTTGTAGGTCTGAACACTGAAGCTTTCTTT. Amino acid sequence: CASSLVVGLNTEAFF.

The V and J genes are TRBV7-2 and TRBJ1-2; possibly TRBD1 for D (5 bases). The CDR3 runs 15 residues. Trimming left V 2 bases short and J 0 bases short, with 10 bases between. From germline, CDR1 is SGHTA and CDR2 FQGNSA. The CDR3 DNA reads as TGTGCCAGCAGCTTAACAGGCCCCCCTAACTATGGCTACACCTTC. Translating gives CASSLTGPPNYGYTF.

The gene calls are TRBV29-1 and TRBJ2-1; TRBD2 agrees at 10 bases. The trim removed 7 bases at V and 6 bases at J, leaving 9 bases unmatched. Germline CDR1 and CDR2: SQVTM and ANQGSEA. The CDR3 runs 14 residues. The CDR3 sequence: CSAPGASGSNEQFF. As DNA, the CDR3 is TGCAGCGCCCCGGGGGCTAGCGGGAGCAATGAGCAGTTCTTC.

The chain uses TRBV6-1 and TRBJ2-2; 9 bases are a match to TRBD1. J was trimmed by 4 bases and V by 4 bases; bases with no gene match: 16. Germline V CDR1 and CDR2: MNHNS, SASEGT. The CDR3 runs to 19 residues. The CDR3: CASSALWPGQGEGTGELFF. CDR3 sequence (DNA): TGTGCCAGCAGTGCCCTTTGGCCGGGACAGGGAGAAGGCACCGGGGAGCTGTTTTTT.

This chain connects TRBV7-3 to TRBJ2-7, with D maybe TRBD1 (5 bases). The CDR3 runs 15 residues. Germline CDR1 is SGHTA and CDR2 is FQGTGA. Trimming took 2 bases from V and 1 from J, leaving 12 bases between them. CDR3 sequence (DNA): TGTGCCAGCAGCTTATATCAGGGTGCGTCCTACGAGCAGTACTTC. Translated, it gives CASSLYQGASYEQYF. Looking up the rest from reference TRBV7-3 and TRBJ2-7 gives the full variable domain: GAGVSQTPSNKVTEKGKYVELRCDPISGHTALYWYRQSLGQGPEFLIYFQGTGAADDSGLPNDRFFAVRPEGSVSTLKIQRTERGDSAVYLCASSLYQGASYEQYFGPGTRLTVT.

The chain combines TRBV5-1 with TRBJ2-7; 7 bases fit TRBD2. The trim removed 5 bases at V and 5 bases at J, leaving 10 bases unmatched. Germline V gene sequence: CDR1 SGHRS, CDR2 YFSETQ. The CDR3 has 14 residues. Here the CDR3 reads CASSLRGSFDEQYF. CDR3 DNA: TGCGCCAGCAGTTTGCGCGGGAGTTTTGACGAGCAGTACTTC.

The J gene is TRBJ2-1, the V gene TRBV9; the D is unclear. The V and J ends lost 7 bases and 5 bases respectively, with 13 bases between them. The CDR3 runs to 13 residues. Germline CDR1 and CDR2: SGDLS and YYNGEE. CDR3 residues: CASGDGGHNEQFF. CDR3 in DNA: TGTGCCAGCGGAGATGGCGGCCACAATGAGCAGTTCTTC.

The V and J genes are TRBV19 and TRBJ1-5, with 12 bases lining up with TRBD1. Germline V gene data show CDR1 as LNHDA and CDR2 as SQIVND (reference sequence). The J segment lost 7 bases and the V segment lost 3 bases, leaving 7 bases of the junction unmatched. The CDR3 runs to 16 residues. CDR3 region: CASSMGGQGARQPQHF. CDR3 nucleotide sequence: TGTGCCAGTAGTATGGGGGGACAGGGGGCAAGACAGCCCCAGCATTTT.

The chain is built from TRBV30 and TRBJ1-2; possibly TRBD1 for D (5 bases). Germline assignment: CDR1 GTSNPN and CDR2 SVGIG (reference sequence). V lost 1 base and J lost 0, with 9 bases in between. CDR3 size: 14 residues. The CDR3 is CAWSATRANYGYTF. CDR3 DNA: TGTGCCTGGAGTGCAACCAGGGCTAACTATGGCTACACCTTC.

This chain joins TRBV5-1 and TRBJ1-5; 7 bases fit TRBD1. The V segment lost 3 bases and the J segment 3 bases; nucleotides outside the gene matches: 6. This CDR3 comprises 15 residues. Germline assignment: CDR1 SGHRS and CDR2 YFSETQ. The CDR3 loop is CASSSTGNPNQPQHF. DNA for the CDR3: TGCGCCAGCAGCTCGACAGGGAATCCCAATCAGCCCCAGCATTTT. Combining the CDR3 with reference TRBV5-1 and TRBJ1-5 gives the whole variable domain KAGVTQTPRYLIKTRGQQVTLSCSPISGHRSVSWYQQTPGQGLQFLFEYFSETQRNKGNFPGRFSGRQFSNSRSEMNVSTLELGDSALYLCASSSTGNPNQPQHFGDGTRLSIL.

In DNA form, the CDR3 reads TGTGCCAGCAGGCCTCCCGCGGATGGCTACACCTTC. It encodes CASRPPADGYTF. The V call is TRBV28, the J call TRBJ1-2; D uncertain. Trimming removed 6 bases at V and 6 bases at J, with 11 bases between. Germline V CDR1 and CDR2: MDHEN, SYDVKM. This CDR3 has 12 residues.

The V call is TRBV28, the J call TRBJ1-3; D is ambiguous. V was cut by 6 bases and J by 2 bases, with 14 bases left in between. The length of the CDR3 is 15 residues. Germline CDR1 is MDHEN and CDR2 is SYDVKM. DNA for the CDR3: TGTGCCAGCAGGTCCCGGACTAGGGCTGGAAACACCATATATTTT. It is translated as CASRSRTRAGNTIYF.

The chain has TRBV4-2 and TRBJ2-2, with no clear D. CDR3 length equals 14 residues. Germline assignment: CDR1 LGHNA and CDR2 YNFKEQ. Trimming cost V 0 bases and J 4 bases, with 6 bases left between them. As DNA, the CDR3 is TGTGCCAGCAGCCAAGATCGGGCCACCGGGGAGCTGTTTTTT. Amino acids: CASSQDRATGELFF.

This sequence joins TRBV30 and TRBJ2-7; TRBD1 might be the D (6 bases). This CDR3 is 13 amino acids long. Trimming took 8 bases from V and 4 from J, leaving 18 bases between them. Germline V gene lookup returns CDR1 GTSNPN and CDR2 SVGIG (reference sequence). CDR3 sequence: CAGSGGQHYEQYF. CDR3 nucleotide sequence: TGTGCCGGATCCGGAGGACAGCATTACGAGCAGTACTTC.

This clone was seen just once. V is TRBV20-1 and J is TRBJ2-5, with TRBD2 as a possible D gene (5 bases). Trimming pared 6 bases from V and 3 bases from J, leaving 8 bases between. CDR1 and CDR2 from the germline V gene are DFQATT and SNEGSKA (reference sequence). The CDR3 spans 11 residues. CDR3 nucleotides: TGCAGTGCGTCGGAGGAAGAGACCCAGTACTTC. Its protein is CSASEEETQYF.